This T cell receptor beta chain was sequenced in a study of shared clonotypes between healthy human individuals. Study-wide background: CD4 naive and CD4 memory each took three plates per donor, while CD8 naive took two and CD8 memory one.

Deep-level settings were used for running the assay. Measured with immunoSEQ multiplex PCR; TCRdb has only the in-frame clones, and not every one. The sample yields roughly 1 million clones, about three quarters seen once. The CDR3 has 16 amino acids. The germline V gene encodes CDR1 SNHLY and CDR2 FYNNEI. Trimming cost V 2 bases and J 7 bases; bases outside gene matches: 7. Broader study findings: The study sampled only blood, and tissue repertoires likely differ.

A split of CD4+ cells into CD45RA+ naive and CD45RA-negative memory subsets was performed. In regard to this clone: Its specificity is unknown.

This sequence originates from a man between 18 and 29 years old in good health. What was sequenced was memory CD4+ T cells sorted from blood. Subset in this sample: CD45RA-negative fraction. This chain uses TRBV2 with TRBJ2-2; 10 nucleotides match TRBD2. The CDR3 protein is CASSEIAGGTVGELFF. The CDR3 DNA follows: TGTGCCAGCAGTGAAATAGCGGGGGGTACCGTCGGGGAGCTGTTTTTT.